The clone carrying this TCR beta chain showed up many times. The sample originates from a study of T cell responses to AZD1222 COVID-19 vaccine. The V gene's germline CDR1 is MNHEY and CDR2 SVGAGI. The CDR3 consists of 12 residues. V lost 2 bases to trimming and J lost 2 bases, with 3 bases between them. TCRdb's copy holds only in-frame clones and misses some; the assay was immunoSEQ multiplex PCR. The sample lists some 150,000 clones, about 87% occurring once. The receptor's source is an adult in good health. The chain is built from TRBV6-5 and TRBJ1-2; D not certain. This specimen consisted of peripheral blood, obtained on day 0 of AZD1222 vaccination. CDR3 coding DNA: TGTGCCAGCAGTTACGCAAACTATGGCTACACCTTC. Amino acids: CASSYANYGYTF.